The TCR beta chain under discussion was sequenced for a study of cytomegalovirus exposure and HLA in healthy donors (dated by TCRdb to the late 2010s). Regarding the complete study: An earlier analysis of several hundred of the donors reported about 300 Gb of sequence data and 95 million to 140 million unique TCR beta sequences obtained from approximately 180 million T cells. Around 300 gigabases of sequencing data and tens of millions of unique TCR sequences were included in an early release covering about 620 HLA-typed donors. The genetic ancestry cluster associated with self-reported Caucasian donors included 81% of the 398 genotyped donors. The aim of the study was to test whether cataloging public T cell receptors could identify signatures of past pathogen exposure. The study profiled the T cell repertoires of more than 500 subjects by immunosequencing and related them to cytomegalovirus serostatus. A separate validation cohort of some 130 different subjects was used in addition to the approximately 700-subject first cohort. To predict cytomegalovirus infection status, the study brought together high-throughput TCR immunosequencing, statistical association of individual TCRs with disease status, and machine learning. In a later analysis, previously published TCR beta repertoires from fewer than 750 donors were re-analyzed and high-resolution HLA genotyping was added so that TCR occurrence patterns could be studied. Rather than using new phenotypic data, the later analysis identified candidate immune exposures from TCR beta sequences and from how often those sequences occurred across donors. In an earlier analysis of roughly 540 of the donors, high-throughput TCR beta sequencing was used to judge whether each TCR beta V gene segment behaved as functional or pseudogenic. Donor age, sex, ethnicity and CMV serostatus were compiled together with the repertoire data. In a later genetic analysis, genome-wide SNP genotypes for about 55% of the roughly 700 donors were used, and that subset was treated as a discovery cohort. All discovery cohort repertoires had been generated using a single sequencing platform. HLA typing covered class I and class II loci at four-digit resolution. Typing coverage differed by locus: A, B, C, DRB1 and DQB1 were typed in roughly 629-630 donors, DQA1 in 500 to 550, DPA1 in over 600, and DPB1 in 472. Four or five DR-DQ haplotypes were handled as single units for association and clustering because linkage in the cohort was strong. Among roughly 400 genotyped donors of the cohort, an average of 235,054 unique TCR beta nucleotide sequences were sequenced per donor, around 20% of them non-productive. What the work shows at the level of the full study, not this receptor alone: A cluster of highly shared sequence variants was judged likely to represent a technical artifact of the sequencing pipeline. In a later analysis, 16,951 TCR beta sequences were associated with specific HLA alleles at a false discovery rate of 0.05. Because the 87-base-pair reads could not distinguish some IMGT-functional V segments, including TRBV6-2 and TRBV6-3, those segments were excluded. The authors suggested that the approach could potentially be generalized to other disease states and immunological phenotypes. According to a later analysis, most CMV-associated TCR beta chains appeared to be HLA-restricted, and the HLA associations seemed to be driven largely by CMV exposure. In both the original and validation cohorts, the classifier was reported to diagnose cytomegalovirus status with high specificity and sensitivity. According to a later analysis, TCR association rates differed among HLA loci, with DRB1 alleles showing the most associated TCRs and HLA-C alleles showing the fewest. Because counts were too low, about 18 rarely observed V segments, including chromosome 9 orphons, were excluded from the earlier analysis of a few hundred of the donors. This cohort had only TCR beta chains sequenced, and the lack of alpha or paired-chain data limited which features could be detected. The only immune exposure information available for the cohort was CMV serostatus. V-gene and J-gene trimming of TCR beta chains was associated with a missense DCLRE1C variant in a later genetic analysis, and the association was replicated in an independent cohort. Because HLA typing was missing for some donors at each locus, association tests included only the typed subset. In the study, 150 to 200 TCR beta chains were listed as associated with cytomegalovirus. A further reported finding was that TCR beta sequences accurately predicted the HLA-A and HLA-B alleles for most subjects in the first cohort. Correlated functional status among segregating V segments might reflect linkage disequilibrium, but an unknown experimental factor could not be ruled out. Most TCR sequences were seen in very few donors, while some public TCRs were found in many individuals. A later analysis reported that several top co-occurrence clusters appeared linked to parvovirus B19, influenza, CMV and Epstein-Barr virus. A later analysis found that HLA-associated TCR beta chains were more clonally expanded and had lower generation probabilities than equally common non-associated chains. The presence/absence analyses assumed that sequencing depth was roughly uniform across donors, and that assumption may not be true. According to a later genetic analysis, donors in an Asian-associated ancestry cluster had fewer N-insertions in productive TCRs than the approximately 650-donor mean. When HLA alleles, especially DR and DQ, strongly co-occurred, TCR associations were difficult to assign to individual alleles. In vitro tests confirmed that a few of the cytomegalovirus-associated TCR beta chains recognize cytomegalovirus antigens. Broadly in line with IMGT annotations, most TCR beta V segments showed up in productive rearrangements about 87% or about 30% of the time in an earlier analysis of 587 of the donors.

The cohort was made up of roughly 670 healthy bone marrow donors. All cohort members were sampled while nominally healthy, although unrecorded immune exposures were likely present. The donor was CMV seronegative and belonged to the group of 380 or so seronegative cohort members. Every donor gave a peripheral blood sample, and the peripheral blood mononuclear cells from that sample were used for TCR beta sequencing. Genomic DNA extraction from the blood cell samples was performed with the Qiagen DNeasy Blood Extraction Kit. The germline V gene provides CDR1 SGHRS and CDR2 YFSETQ. A distance of 20 bases separates the germline ends of V and J, which lose 4 bases and 7 bases respectively. The CDR3 covers 15 residues, taking in both the cysteine and the phenylalanine. CDR3 DNA is the only sequence kept; it has 45 bases, read in frame from the first base. Libraries were prepared through the immunoSEQ multiplex PCR assay. For the multiplex PCR, a mixture combining 60 forward primers for TCR Vbeta segments and 13 reverse primers for TCR Jbeta segments was used. The CDR3 region of rearranged TCR beta genes was amplified from genomic DNA by a multiplex PCR assay. The amplified TCR beta libraries were sequenced on the Illumina HiSeq System as 87-base-pair reads. As for how the authors treated the data: A later analysis counted some 80 million unique TCR beta chains across the 550 to 800 repertoires, and roughly 11 million of these chains were shared by at least two donors. Raw reads were error-corrected and collapsed into unique sequences by a nearest-neighbor algorithm in which closely related sequences were merged to remove PCR and sequencing errors. V, D and J gene segments were assigned by aligning CDR3 sequences to IMGT reference sequences. For a sequence to be retained, at least a six-nucleotide match to both a V gene segment and a J gene segment was required. A rearrangement counted as productive if the CDR3 had no stop codons and remained in frame with V and J, and every other rearrangement counted as non-productive. Following IMGT convention, CDR3 was defined as the stretch from the second conserved V-encoded cysteine to the conserved J-encoded phenylalanine. In an earlier analysis of 500 to 650 of the donors, sequences lacking an unambiguous match to a single V gene segment were excluded. An earlier analysis of fewer than 750 of the donors classified V segments as functional when productive rearrangements were above 56.7% and as segregating when the standard deviation between donors was above 5%. A statistical classification framework was built to diagnose cytomegalovirus status from the catalog of TCR beta chain sequences. A later analysis assigned V and J genes by comparing TCR nucleotide sequences with IMGT/GENE-DB human TR gene sequences. Using the TCRdist pipeline, a later analysis assigned CDR3 sequences along with most-parsimonious VDJ recombination scenarios. In a later analysis, every TCR beta chain was defined by the combination of its CDR3 amino acid sequence and its V-gene family, and reads without a unique V-gene family were dropped. To address suspected cross-contamination and a sequencing artifact, a later analysis removed roughly 580 highly shared, low-generation-probability nucleotide sequences. In a later analysis, a clonal expansion index was calculated for each public chain from normalized within-repertoire ranks of inferred template counts. In a later analysis, generation probabilities were computed using a VDJ recombination model fitted to out-of-frame rearrangements, and the results were checked against IGoR. A later analysis scored TCR-TCR, TCR-HLA and TCR-CMV co-occurrence with hypergeometric tests, applying a repertoire-size bias correction to TCR pairs. A later analysis estimated false discovery rates by permuting HLA or CMV assignments 20 times. In a later analysis, co-occurring TCRs were grouped using DBSCAN, with TCRdist sequence similarity added in when clustering inside HLA-allele-positive subsets. Repertoires with fewer than 30,000 or more than 120,000 public chains, plus five repertoires with anomalous nucleotide sharing, were excluded from co-occurrence clustering. Here the immuneACCESS table is served through TCRdb, limited to in-frame sequences with V and J called. Missing clones are a known gap in these copies; in checked studies unresolved V genes cover under half, and the rest lacks a known reason. The V and J calls and clone size were taken over from that table, and D and trimming were inferred from the DNA. This sample gives tens of thousands of clones in total; approximately 82% of them show up just once. 2% to 2.5% of the sample belongs to the ten largest clones.

About this clone: Its antigen has not been determined. No clone much larger than this one lies a single base away; base qualities are absent.

The clonotype comes from a man in his forties in good health and CMV-seronegative. The V and J segments used are TRBV5-1 and TRBJ1-2; TRBD1 is a weak D gene call, 6 bases matching. Material for sequencing was PBMCs. The DNA sequence is TGCGCCAGCAGCAGCGGGATAGGGGGGATTGGTGGCTACACCTTC. This codes for CASSSGIGGIGGYTF.